The entry below describes one TCR beta chain. Its specificity is not known. Clinical symptoms, serum thyroxine, TRAb, thyroid ultrasound and orbital computed tomography informed diagnoses. The data were taken from a study of T cells in Graves' hyperthyroidism and ophthalmopathy. Study findings and constraints: Separation of ophthalmopathy from stable hyperthyroidism was achieved by a 13 V-J model.

TCR beta CDR3 sequences were amplified from RNA transcripts. The study used the HTBI primer set for a first-round RT-PCR of the TCR CDR3. TCRdb reprocessed the multiplex PCR reads with MiXCR, giving one entry per CDR3 protein. The repertoire holds 550,000 to 650,000 distinct CDR3 sequences, with approximately 15% as singletons. Sequences were obtained from blood. The TCR sequence derives from a woman between 40 and 55 years old with Graves' hyperthyroidism.

The DNA of the CDR3 is TGCGCCAGCAGCTTAATGGGGACTAGCGGGATGAACACCGGGGAGCTGTTTTTT. This gives the protein CASSLMGTSGMNTGELFF. The chain combines TRBV5-1 with TRBJ2-2; 13 bases agree with TRBD2. Germline V lookup: CDR1 SGHRS, CDR2 YFSETQ. The J segment lost 1 base and the V segment lost 2 bases, leaving 5 bases of the junction unmatched. There are 18 residues in the CDR3.